This entry concerns a single T cell receptor beta chain. This sample was taken from a study of blood T cell repertoires in COVID-19. Whole-study context: Some COVID-19 samples were acute and others convalescent; all came from the United States, Italy and Spain. From T cells, B-cell-depleted T cells, or PBMCs came the material, which was cDNA or gDNA.

TCRdb keeps only in-frame clones here, not all; method: immunoSEQ multiplex PCR. The table has about 210,000 clones, more than 75% seen once. Adults between roughly 18 and 90 years of age took part from 20 to 25 US areas. Membership in each cohort depended on participant-reported clinical history. The CDR3 has 17 amino acids. With V trimmed by 2 bases and J by 7 bases, 10 bases remained unmatched. Looked up from germline, CDR1 is SEHNR and CDR2 is FQNEAQ (reference sequence). Sequenced sample: PBMCs or T cells enriched from blood (not recorded which). The TCR originated in a man between 25 and 39 years old with acute COVID-19. The chain joins TRBV7-9 to TRBJ2-2; 10 bases align to TRBD1. CDR3 sequence (DNA): TGTGCCAGCAGCTTACCGACAGGGGGCGACGGGGACGGGGAGCTGTTTTTT. This gives the protein CASSLPTGGDGDGELFF.